This T cell receptor (beta chain) appears in the sequencing data of a study of T cell repertoires in cytomegalovirus infection. TCRdb passed the reads through MiXCR, listing each CDR3 protein once. The sample contains about 600,000 distinct CDR3 sequences, approximately 24% of which appear only once. This clonotype appeared a few times. Its antigen is undetermined. CDR3 length: 14 amino acids. Trimming removed 3 bases from V and 9 bases from J, with 18 bases in between. Germline CDR1 and CDR2: ENHRY and SYGVKD. Study-level findings and limits: Ex vivo responses were dominated by HLA-C-restricted CMV-specific TCR beta clonotypes.

Specimen: CD8+ T cells from PBMCs. The V call is TRBV10-3, the J call TRBJ2-7; D perhaps matches TRBD1 (6 bases). This receptor was obtained from a human donor in good health (CMV status not recorded). Some clones in this sample may be carry-over from other donors' samples. This chain's CDR3 is CAISDPQQGLGQYF. The CDR3, as DNA: TGTGCCATCAGTGACCCTCAACAGGGCTTGGGGCAGTACTTC.